The source of this TCR beta chain is a study of T cell repertoires in cytomegalovirus infection. Findings and caveats of the study: CMV-specific HLA-C-restricted TCR beta clonotypes dominated the ex vivo response.

One entry per CDR3 protein results from TCRdb running MiXCR on the reads. The data show roughly 500,000 distinct CDR3 sequences, more than 30% seen once. Germline values: CDR1 SGHTA, CDR2 FQGNSA. Deletions cut 5 bases from V and 1 base from J, with 18 bases between. The CDR3 runs 17 residues. This clonotype has ten or more counts. Its antigen is as yet unknown. V usage is TRBV7-2 and J usage is TRBJ1-3; D might be TRBD1 (5 bases). The TCR originated in a human donor in good health (CMV status not recorded). Some clones in this sample may be carry-over from other donors' samples. Sequencing was performed on cultured PBMCs, taken from culture after CMV antigen stimulation. DNA of the CDR3: TGTGCCAGCAGCCCCTTTAGTGGGGCTGGGTCTGGAAACACCATATATTTT. Protein sequence: CASSPFSGAGSGNTIYF.